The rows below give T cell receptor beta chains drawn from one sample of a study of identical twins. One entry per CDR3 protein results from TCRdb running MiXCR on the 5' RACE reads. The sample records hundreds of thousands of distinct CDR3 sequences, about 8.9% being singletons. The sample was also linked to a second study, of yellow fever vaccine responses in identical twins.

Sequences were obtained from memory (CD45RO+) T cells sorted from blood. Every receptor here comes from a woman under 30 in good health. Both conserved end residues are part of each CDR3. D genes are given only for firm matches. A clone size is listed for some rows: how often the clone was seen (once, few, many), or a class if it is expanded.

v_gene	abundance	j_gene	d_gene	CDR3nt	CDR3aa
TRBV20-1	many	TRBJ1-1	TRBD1	TGCAGTGCTAGACAGGGGGCCACTTTAAAGAACACTGAAGCTTTCTTT	CSARQGATLKNTEAFF
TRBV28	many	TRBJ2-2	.	TGTGCCAGCAGTCAGGCTCACGGGGAGCTGTTTTTT	CASSQAHGELFF
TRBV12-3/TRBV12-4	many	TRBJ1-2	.	TGTGCCAGCGACAAGGGGGGGCCCTATGGCTACACCTTC	CASDKGGPYGYTF
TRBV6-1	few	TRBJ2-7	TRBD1	TGTGCCAGCACCCCCGGGACAGGGGGAGACTACGAGCAGTACTTC	CASTPGTGGDYEQYF
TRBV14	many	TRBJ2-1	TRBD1	TGTGCCAGCAGTCCAATCGACAGGGTCTCCAATGAGCAGTTCTTC	CASSPIDRVSNEQFF
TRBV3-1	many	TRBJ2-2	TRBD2	TGTGCCAGCAGCCAAGGGGACCTGGGACTAGCGGCCGGGGAGCTGTTTTTT	CASSQGDLGLAAGELFF
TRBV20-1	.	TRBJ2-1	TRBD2	TGCAGTGCTCTCAAGCGGGAGGGCCATTCCTACAATGAGCAGTTCTTC	CSALKREGHSYNEQFF
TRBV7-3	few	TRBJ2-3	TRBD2	TGTGCCAGCAGCCCTTTAGGAGCGGGAGGGCCAGATACGCAGTATTTT	CASSPLGAGGPDTQYF
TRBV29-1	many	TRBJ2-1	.	TGCAGCGTTGAACCCGCCGGGCAGGGTTTCTACAATGAGCAGTTCTTC	CSVEPAGQGFYNEQFF
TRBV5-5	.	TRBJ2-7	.	TGTGCCAGCAGCTTGGGAGTCACCCGGTCGGGCCTAGAGTACTTC	CASSLGVTRSGLEYF
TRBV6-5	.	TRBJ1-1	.	TGTGCCAGCAGTTACTCTCCGGGGGCGAACACTGAAGCTTTCTTT	CASSYSPGANTEAFF
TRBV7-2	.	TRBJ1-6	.	TGTGCCAGCAGCCCATCCTTCACGCGGGGTTCACCCCTCCACTTT	CASSPSFTRGSPLHF
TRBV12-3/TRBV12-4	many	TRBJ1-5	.	TGTGCCAGCAGTGGGGCCCTTAATCAGCCCCAGCATTTT	CASSGALNQPQHF
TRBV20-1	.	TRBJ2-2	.	TGCAGTGCTAGTTGGACGGGCGGGAACACCGGGGAGCTGTTTTTT	CSASWTGGNTGELFF
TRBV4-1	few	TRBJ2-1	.	TGCGCCAGCAGCCAAGACGTTGGGGGCTCCTACAATGAGCAGTTCTTC	CASSQDVGGSYNEQFF
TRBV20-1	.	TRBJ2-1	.	TGCAGTGCCCAGGACATAAAGAAATACAATGAGCAGTTCTTC	CSAQDIKKYNEQFF
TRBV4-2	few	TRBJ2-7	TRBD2	TGTGCCAGCAGCCCCCGATCTAGCGGGAGCTACGAGCAGTACTTC	CASSPRSSGSYEQYF
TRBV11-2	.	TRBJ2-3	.	TGTGCCAGCAGCTTAGATTTAGATACGCAGTATTTT	CASSLDLDTQYF
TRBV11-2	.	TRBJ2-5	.	TGTGCCAGCAGGGCCGGTCTGGGATTAGGCCAAGAGACCCAGTACTTC	CASRAGLGLGQETQYF
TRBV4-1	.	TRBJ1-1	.	TGCGCCAGCAGCCAACCGAACAGGCAGGGCACTGAAGCTTTCTTT	CASSQPNRQGTEAFF
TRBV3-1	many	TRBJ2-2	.	TGTGCCAGCAGCCCACTTCGACAGCACGGCGGGGAGCTGTTTTTT	CASSPLRQHGGELFF
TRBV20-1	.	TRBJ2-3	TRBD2	TGCAGTGCTAGACTAGCGGGGGGCCTACCGTTTGCTACGCAGTATTTT	CSARLAGGLPFATQYF
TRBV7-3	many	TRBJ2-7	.	TGTGCCAGCAGCCTAGGTTCGGAGTACGAGCAGTACTTC	CASSLGSEYEQYF
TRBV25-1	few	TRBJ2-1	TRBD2	TGTGCCAGCAGTCCCCGGGAGGGGGACAATGAGCAGTTCTTC	CASSPREGDNEQFF
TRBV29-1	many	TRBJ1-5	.	TGCAGCGTTGGGATTAGCAATCAGCCCCAGCATTTT	CSVGISNQPQHF
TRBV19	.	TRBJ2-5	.	TGTGCCAGTAGTATGAATTTCCAAGAGACCCAGTACTTC	CASSMNFQETQYF
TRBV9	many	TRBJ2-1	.	TGTGCCAGCAGCGTAGCTTGGGCAGGTGGGCAGTTCTTC	CASSVAWAGGQFF
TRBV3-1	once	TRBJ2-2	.	TGTGCCAGCAGCCAAGGGGTAGGGGACGGGTCCGGGGAGCTGTTTTTT	CASSQGVGDGSGELFF
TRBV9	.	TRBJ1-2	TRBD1	TGTGCCAGCAGCTTCACTCCGGGACAGGGTGTTGGCTACACCTTC	CASSFTPGQGVGYTF
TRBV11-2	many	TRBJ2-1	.	TGTGCCAGCAGCTTGGGGGGGGCTGGTGAGCAGTTCTTC	CASSLGGAGEQFF
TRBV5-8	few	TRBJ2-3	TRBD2	TGTGCCAGCAGCTTGAAACTAGCGGGCACAGATACGCAGTATTTT	CASSLKLAGTDTQYF
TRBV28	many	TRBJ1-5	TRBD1	TGTGCCAGTACGGACAGGGATTGGTCTGGCAATCAGCCCCAGCATTTT	CASTDRDWSGNQPQHF
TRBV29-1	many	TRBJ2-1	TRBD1	TGCAGCGTCACCGGGACAGGGTACAATGAGCAGTTCTTC	CSVTGTGYNEQFF
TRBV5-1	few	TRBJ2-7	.	TGCGCCAGCAGCTTACCGGGCGCGGAGCAGTACTTC	CASSLPGAEQYF
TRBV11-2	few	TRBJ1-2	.	TGTGCCAGCAGACCGCCAGGGAACCATGGCTACACCTTC	CASRPPGNHGYTF
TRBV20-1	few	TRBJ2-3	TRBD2	TGCAGTGCTAGCTCGTTGTCGGGAGGGAGAACAGATACGCAGTATTTT	CSASSLSGGRTDTQYF
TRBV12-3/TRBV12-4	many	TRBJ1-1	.	TGTGCCAGCAGCCTTGACGGGGTGGACACTGAAGCTTTCTTT	CASSLDGVDTEAFF
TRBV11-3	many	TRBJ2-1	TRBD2	TGTGCCAGCAGCCGTAGGACTAGCGAGGTCAATGAGCAGTTCTTC	CASSRRTSEVNEQFF
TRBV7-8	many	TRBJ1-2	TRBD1	TGTGCCAGCAGCCGGGGGGACAGGGAGCTCTATGGCTACACCTTC	CASSRGDRELYGYTF
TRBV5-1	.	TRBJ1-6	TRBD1	TGCGCCAGCAGCTTAGGACAGGGTGGTTCCTATAATTCACCCCTCCACTTT	CASSLGQGGSYNSPLHF
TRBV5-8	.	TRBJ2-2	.	TGTGCCACCCATCCCTTAGCGGACCGATTAAACACCGGGGAGCTGTTTTTT	CATHPLADRLNTGELFF
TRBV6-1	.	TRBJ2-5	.	TGTGCCAGCAAGTACCGGGGGCTAGCGGAAAACCAAGAGACCCAGTACTTC	CASKYRGLAENQETQYF
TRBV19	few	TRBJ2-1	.	TGTGCCAGTAGTCTTCGGTTGGACTTCTACAATGAGCAGTTCTTC	CASSLRLDFYNEQFF
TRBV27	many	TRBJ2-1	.	TGTGCCAGCAGGTCGGGTGTGGATGAGCAGTTCTTC	CASRSGVDEQFF
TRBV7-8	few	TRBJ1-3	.	TGTGCCAGCAGCCCCGGGACATATAAAAACACCATATATTTT	CASSPGTYKNTIYF
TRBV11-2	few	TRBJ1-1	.	TGTGCCAGCAGCTTAGATCCGACAAGAAAGAACACTGAAGCTTTCTTT	CASSLDPTRKNTEAFF
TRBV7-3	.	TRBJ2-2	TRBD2	TGTGCCAGCAGCCCGGGACTAGCGGGATCCGGGGAGCTGTTTTTT	CASSPGLAGSGELFF
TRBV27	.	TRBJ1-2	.	TGTGCCAGCAGCCGACAGGCCGCTAACTATGGCTACACCTTC	CASSRQAANYGYTF
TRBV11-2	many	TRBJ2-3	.	TGTGCCAGCACCTGGACAGTTTGGGGGGATACGCAGTATTTT	CASTWTVWGDTQYF
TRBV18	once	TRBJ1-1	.	TGTGCCAGCTCACAAGGGGTTGATACTGAAGCTTTCTTT	CASSQGVDTEAFF
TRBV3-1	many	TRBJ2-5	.	TGTGCCAGCAGCCAAGTCGGGACACAAGAGACCCAGTACTTC	CASSQVGTQETQYF